What follows is one T cell receptor beta chain and its context. The study drew participants aged about 18 to 95 years from about two dozen US areas. Clinical history reported by participants formed the basis on which cohorts were assigned. This entry comes from a study of blood T cell repertoires in COVID-19. Study context: Both acute and convalescent COVID-19 samples were obtained from the United States, Italy and Spain.

Produced via immunoSEQ multiplex PCR; TCRdb's table is partial and in-frame only. This table has approximately 280,000 clones, roughly 90% appearing once. The CDR3 sequence is 12 residues long. Trimming pared 8 bases from V and 3 bases from J, leaving 10 bases between. Looked up from germline, CDR1 is MDHEN and CDR2 is SYDVKM. What was sequenced was PBMCs or T cells enriched from blood (not recorded which). This receptor was obtained from a woman aged 18-30 years with acute COVID-19. V usage is TRBV28 and J usage is TRBJ1-1, with D unresolved. The chain's CDR3 is CASGSVDTEAFF. Here the CDR3 DNA reads TGTGCCAGCGGCTCAGTGGACACTGAAGCTTTCTTT.